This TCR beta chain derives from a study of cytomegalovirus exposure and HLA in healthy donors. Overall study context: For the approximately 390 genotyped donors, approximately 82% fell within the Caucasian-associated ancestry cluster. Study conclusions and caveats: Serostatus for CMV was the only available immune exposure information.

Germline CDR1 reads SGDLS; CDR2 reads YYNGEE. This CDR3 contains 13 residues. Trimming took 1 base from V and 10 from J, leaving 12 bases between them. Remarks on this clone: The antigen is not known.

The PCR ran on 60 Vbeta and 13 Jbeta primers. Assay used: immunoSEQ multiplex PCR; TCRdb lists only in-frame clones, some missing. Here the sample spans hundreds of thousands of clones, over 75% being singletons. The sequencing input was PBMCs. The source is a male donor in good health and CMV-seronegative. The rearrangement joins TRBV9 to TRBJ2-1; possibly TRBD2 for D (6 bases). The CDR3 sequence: CASSVILGGEQFF. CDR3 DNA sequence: TGTGCCAGCAGCGTAATCCTTGGAGGGGAGCAGTTCTTC.